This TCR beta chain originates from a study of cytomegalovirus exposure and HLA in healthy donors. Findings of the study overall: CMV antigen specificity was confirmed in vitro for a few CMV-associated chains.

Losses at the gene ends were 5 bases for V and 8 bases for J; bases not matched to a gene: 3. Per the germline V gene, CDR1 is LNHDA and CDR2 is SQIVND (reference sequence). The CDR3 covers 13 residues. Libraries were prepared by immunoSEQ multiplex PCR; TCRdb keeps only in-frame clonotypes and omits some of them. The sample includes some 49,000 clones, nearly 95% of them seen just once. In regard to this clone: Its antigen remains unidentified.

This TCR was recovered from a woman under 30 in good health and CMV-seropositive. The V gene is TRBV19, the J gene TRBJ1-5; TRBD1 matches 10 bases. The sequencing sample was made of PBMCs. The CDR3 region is CASSEGQGKPQHF. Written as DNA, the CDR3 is TGTGCCAGTAGTGAGGGACAGGGGAAGCCCCAGCATTTT. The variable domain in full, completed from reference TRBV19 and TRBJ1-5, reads DGGITQSPKYLFRKEGQNVTLSCEQNLNHDAMYWYRQDPGQGLRLIYYSQIVNDFQKGDIAEGYSVSREKKESFPLTVTSAQKNPTAFYLCASSEGQGKPQHFGDGTRLSIL.